The text below deals with one T cell receptor (beta chain). Its antigen has not been determined. Base qualities are not recorded, but no much larger clone differs from it by a single base. The data belong to a study of cytomegalovirus exposure and HLA in healthy donors (dated by TCRdb to about 2017). With regard to the full study: An earlier analysis of a few hundred of the donors reported 276 Gb of sequence data and around 120 million unique TCR beta sequences obtained from approximately 180 million T cells. Roughly 5 DR-DQ haplotypes were treated as single units for association and clustering because of strong linkage in the cohort. The later analysis used no new phenotypic data to find candidate immune exposures, relying instead on TCR beta sequences and their occurrence across donors. Typing coverage varied by locus: 629-630 donors for A, B, C, DRB1 and DQB1; 500 to 550 for DQA1; 606 for DPA1; 400 to 480 for DPB1. HLA typing covered class I and class II loci at four-digit resolution. Of the roughly 400 genotyped donors, 65% to 90% fell in the genetic ancestry cluster associated with self-reported Caucasian donors. Alongside the repertoire data, information on donor age, sex, ethnicity and CMV serostatus was compiled. A later analysis re-analyzed previously published TCR beta repertoires from 550 to 700 donors and added high-resolution HLA genotyping to study TCR occurrence patterns. Every discovery cohort repertoire had been produced on one sequencing platform. Genome-wide SNP genotypes for about three fifths of the roughly 670 donors were used in a later genetic analysis, which treated that subset as a discovery cohort. Roughly 300 gigabases of sequencing data and approximately 91 million unique TCR sequences made up an early release that covered 500 to 700 HLA-typed donors. To decide whether each TCR beta V gene segment behaved as functional or pseudogenic, an earlier analysis of approximately 600 of the donors relied on high-throughput TCR beta sequencing. The T cell repertoires of some 670 subjects were profiled by immunosequencing and related to cytomegalovirus serostatus. Across approximately 400 genotyped donors of the cohort, an average of about 240,000 unique TCR beta nucleotide sequences per donor were sequenced, and approximately 17% of those sequences were non-productive. The study combined high-throughput TCR immunosequencing, statistical association of individual TCRs with disease status, and machine learning to predict cytomegalovirus infection status. A separate validation cohort of 90 to 150 different subjects was used in addition to the approximately 610-subject first cohort. The study aimed to test whether cataloging public T cell receptors could reveal signatures of past pathogen exposure.

The cohort comprised fewer than 700 healthy bone marrow donors. Cohort members were all nominally healthy when sampled, although unrecorded immune exposures were likely present. Of the roughly 670 cohort members, around 310 had a positive CMV serostatus and about 360 had a negative one, while no CMV serostatus was recorded for the donor. Every donor gave a peripheral blood sample, and the peripheral blood mononuclear cells from that sample were used for TCR beta sequencing. Genomic DNA extraction from the blood cell samples was performed with the Qiagen DNeasy Blood Extraction Kit. The method was the immunoSEQ multiplex PCR assay. For the multiplex PCR, a mixture combining 60 forward primers for TCR Vbeta segments and 13 reverse primers for TCR Jbeta segments was used. The CDR3 region of rearranged TCR beta genes was amplified from genomic DNA with a multiplex PCR assay. On the Illumina HiSeq System, the amplified TCR beta libraries were sequenced as 87-base-pair reads. For the original study's pipeline: A later analysis tallied roughly 80 million unique TCR beta chains across the 600 to 700 repertoires, and roughly 11 million of those chains were shared by two or more donors. A nearest-neighbor algorithm error-corrected the raw reads and collapsed the reads into unique sequences, merging closely related sequences to remove PCR and sequencing errors. To assign V, D and J gene segments, CDR3 sequences were aligned to IMGT reference sequences. For a sequence to be retained, a match of at least six nucleotides was required to both a V gene segment and a J gene segment. Rearrangements were classified as productive when the CDR3 lacked stop codons and remained in frame with V and J, and all other rearrangements were classified as non-productive. Following IMGT convention, CDR3 was defined as the stretch from the second conserved V-encoded cysteine to the conserved J-encoded phenylalanine. The earlier analysis of 550 to 650 of the donors excluded any sequence lacking an unambiguous match to a single V gene segment. In an earlier analysis of almost 600 of the donors, a V segment was called functional when productive rearrangements were above 56.7%, and segregating when the standard deviation between donors exceeded 5%. A statistical classification framework was built for diagnosing cytomegalovirus status from the catalog of TCR beta chain sequences. In a later analysis, V and J genes were assigned by comparing TCR nucleotide sequences against IMGT/GENE-DB human TR gene sequences. A later analysis assigned CDR3 sequences and most-parsimonious VDJ recombination scenarios with the TCRdist pipeline. In a later analysis, each TCR beta chain was defined by its CDR3 amino acid sequence together with its V-gene family, and reads without a unique V-gene family were excluded. As a way to deal with suspected cross-contamination and a sequencing artifact, a later analysis dropped 450 to 700 nucleotide sequences that were highly shared and had low generation probability. For each public chain, a later analysis derived a clonal expansion index from normalized ranks of inferred template counts within each repertoire. Generation probabilities in a later analysis came from a VDJ recombination model fitted to out-of-frame rearrangements, and those results were checked against IGoR. Hypergeometric tests were used in a later analysis to score TCR-TCR, TCR-HLA and TCR-CMV co-occurrence, with a repertoire-size bias correction applied to the TCR pairs. False discovery rates were estimated in a later analysis by permuting HLA or CMV assignments 20 times. In a later analysis, co-occurring TCRs were grouped with DBSCAN, and TCRdist sequence similarity was added when clustering was performed within HLA-allele-positive subsets. Repertoires with fewer than 30,000 or more than 120,000 public chains, plus five repertoires with anomalous nucleotide sharing, were excluded from co-occurrence clustering. The table comes from immuneACCESS by way of TCRdb, which keeps in-frame sequences with V and J called. Part of the clones is missing from these tables; in studies checked, under half for an unresolved V gene and the rest for unknown reasons. The V and J calls and the clone size are those of that table, but D and trimming were determined from the DNA. The sample includes about 43,000 clones, with over 55% observed a single time. Together, the top ten hold about 8.5% of the sample.

Broad study findings and their caveats: In this cohort, only TCR beta chains were sequenced, and detectable features were limited by the absence of alpha or paired-chain data. The classifier was reported to diagnose cytomegalovirus status with high specificity and sensitivity in both the original cohort and the validation cohort. A later analysis associated 15,000 or so TCR beta sequences with specific HLA alleles at a false discovery rate of 0.05. V-gene and J-gene trimming of TCR beta chains was associated with a missense DCLRE1C variant in a later genetic analysis, and the association was replicated in an independent cohort. A later analysis reported that several top co-occurrence clusters appeared linked to parvovirus B19, influenza, CMV and Epstein-Barr virus. Broadly in line with IMGT annotations, most TCR beta V segments showed up in productive rearrangements about 90% or about 30% of the time in an earlier analysis of 450 to 600 of the donors. Correlated functional status among segregating V segments might reflect linkage disequilibrium, but an unknown experimental factor could not be ruled out. Immune exposure information for the cohort was limited to CMV serostatus. In the study, around 160 TCR beta chains were listed as associated with cytomegalovirus. Across donors, most TCR sequences were observed very rarely, whereas some public TCRs were present in many individuals. In vitro tests confirmed that three of the cytomegalovirus-associated TCR beta chains recognize cytomegalovirus antigens. According to a later genetic analysis, donors in an Asian-associated ancestry cluster had fewer N-insertions in productive TCRs than the approximately 650-donor mean. The authors suggested that the approach could potentially be extended to other disease states and immunological phenotypes. In a later analysis, HLA-associated TCR beta chains were found to be more clonally expanded and to have lower generation probabilities than equally common non-associated chains. The 87-base-pair reads could not distinguish some IMGT-functional V segments, including TRBV6-2 and TRBV6-3, so those segments were excluded. In a later analysis, most CMV-associated TCR beta chains were found to appear HLA-restricted, with HLA associations seemingly driven largely by CMV exposure. Assigning TCR associations to individual alleles was difficult when HLA alleles, especially DR and DQ, strongly co-occurred. The presence/absence analyses assumed that sequencing depth was roughly uniform across donors, and that assumption may not be true. The earlier analysis of a few hundred of the donors excluded some 16 rarely observed V segments, including chromosome 9 orphons, because counts were too low. A further reported finding was that TCR beta sequences accurately predicted the HLA-A and HLA-B alleles for most subjects in the first cohort. HLA typing was unavailable for some donors at each locus, so association tests used only the typed subset. The sequencing pipeline was judged likely to have produced a cluster of highly shared sequence variants as a technical artifact. According to a later analysis, TCR association rates differed among HLA loci, with DRB1 alleles showing the most associated TCRs and HLA-C alleles showing the fewest.

V is cut by 2 bases and J by 9 bases, and the space between the germline ends is 8 bases. Reading from cysteine to phenylalanine, the CDR3 counts 12 amino acids. The entry retains the CDR3 DNA only, 36 bases that are in frame from base 1. CDR1 and CDR2, looked up from the germline V gene (reference sequence), are SEHNR and FQNEAQ. The sequenced sample was PBMCs. The sequence came from a human donor in good health. The rearranged segments are TRBV7-9 and TRBJ2-1; a confident D gene designation cannot be given. The CDR3: CASSLLLSEQFF. The nucleotide sequence is TGTGCCAGCAGCTTACTTCTTTCTGAGCAGTTCTTC. Reference TRBV7-9 and TRBJ2-1 genes cover what lies past the CDR3, so the full variable domain is DTGVSQNPRHKITKRGQNVTFRCDPISEHNRLYWYRQTLGQGPEFLTYFQNEAQLEKSRLLSDRFSAERPKGSFSTLEIQRTEQGDSAMYLCASSLLLSEQFFGPGTRLTVL.